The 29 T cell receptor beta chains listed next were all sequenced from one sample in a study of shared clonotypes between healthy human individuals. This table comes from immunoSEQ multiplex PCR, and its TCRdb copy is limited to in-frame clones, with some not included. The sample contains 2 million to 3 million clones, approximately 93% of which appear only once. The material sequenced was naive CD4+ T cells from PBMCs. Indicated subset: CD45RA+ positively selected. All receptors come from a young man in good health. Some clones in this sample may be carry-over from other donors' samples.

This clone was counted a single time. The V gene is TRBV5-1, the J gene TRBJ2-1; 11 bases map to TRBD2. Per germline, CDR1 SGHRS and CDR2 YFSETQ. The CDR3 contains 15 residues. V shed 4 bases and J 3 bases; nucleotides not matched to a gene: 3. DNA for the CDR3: TGCGCCAGCAGCGCGGGACTAGCGGACTACAATGAGCAGTTCTTC. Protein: CASSAGLADYNEQFF.

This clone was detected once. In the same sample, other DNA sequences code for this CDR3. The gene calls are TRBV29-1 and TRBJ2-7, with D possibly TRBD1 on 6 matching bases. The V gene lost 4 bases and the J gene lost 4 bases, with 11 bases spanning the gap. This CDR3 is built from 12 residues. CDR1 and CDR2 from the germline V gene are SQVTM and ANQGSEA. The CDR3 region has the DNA TGCAGCGTTGGTGGCAGGGGATACGAGCAGTACTTC. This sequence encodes CSVGGRGYEQYF.

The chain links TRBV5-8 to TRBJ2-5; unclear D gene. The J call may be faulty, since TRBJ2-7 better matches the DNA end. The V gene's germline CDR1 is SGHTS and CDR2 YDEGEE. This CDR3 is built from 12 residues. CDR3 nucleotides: TGTGCCAGCAGCCGAACCAATTACGAGCAGTACTTC. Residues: CASSRTNYEQYF.

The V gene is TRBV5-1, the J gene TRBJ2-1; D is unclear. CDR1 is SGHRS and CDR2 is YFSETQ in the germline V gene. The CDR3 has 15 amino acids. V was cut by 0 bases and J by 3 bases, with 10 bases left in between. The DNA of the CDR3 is TGCGCCAGCAGCTTGGCTAGGCTGCACTACAATGAGCAGTTCTTC. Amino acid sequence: CASSLARLHYNEQFF.

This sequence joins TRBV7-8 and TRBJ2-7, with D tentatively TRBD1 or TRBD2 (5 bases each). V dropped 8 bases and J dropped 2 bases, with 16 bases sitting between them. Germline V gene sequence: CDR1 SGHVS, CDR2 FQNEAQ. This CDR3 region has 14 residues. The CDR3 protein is CASAMGVSTYEQYF. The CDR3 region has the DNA TGTGCCAGCGCCATGGGGGTTTCCACCTACGAGCAGTACTTC.

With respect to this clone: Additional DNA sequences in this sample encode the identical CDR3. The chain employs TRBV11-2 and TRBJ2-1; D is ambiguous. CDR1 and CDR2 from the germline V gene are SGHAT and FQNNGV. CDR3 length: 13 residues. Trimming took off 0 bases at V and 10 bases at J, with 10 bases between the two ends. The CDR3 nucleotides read TGTGCCAGCAGCTTAGATCGCGCAGCGGAGCAGTTCTTC. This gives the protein CASSLDRAAEQFF. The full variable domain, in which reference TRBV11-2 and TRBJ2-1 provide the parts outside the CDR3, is EAGVAQSPRYKIIEKRQSVAFWCNPISGHATLYWYQQILGQGPKLLIQFQNNGVVDDSQLPKDRFSAERLKGVDSTLKIQPAKLEDSAVYLCASSLDRAAEQFFGPGTRLTVL.

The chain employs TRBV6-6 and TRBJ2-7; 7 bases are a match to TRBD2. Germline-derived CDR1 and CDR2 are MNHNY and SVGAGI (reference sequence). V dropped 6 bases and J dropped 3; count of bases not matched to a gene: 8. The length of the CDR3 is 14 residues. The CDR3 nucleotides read TGTGCCAGCAGCCCCAGCGGGAATGACTACGAGCAGTACTTC. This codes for CASSPSGNDYEQYF.

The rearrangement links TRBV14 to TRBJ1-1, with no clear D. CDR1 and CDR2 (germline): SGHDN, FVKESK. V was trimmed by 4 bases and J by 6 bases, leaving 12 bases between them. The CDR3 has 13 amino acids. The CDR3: CASSLISGAEAFF. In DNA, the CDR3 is TGTGCCAGCAGCCTCATCAGCGGAGCTGAAGCTTTCTTT.

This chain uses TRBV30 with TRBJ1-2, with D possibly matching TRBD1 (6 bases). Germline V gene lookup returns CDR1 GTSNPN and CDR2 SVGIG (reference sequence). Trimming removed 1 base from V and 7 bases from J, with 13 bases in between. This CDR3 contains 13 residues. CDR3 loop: CAWSGGGYGGYTF. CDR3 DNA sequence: TGTGCCTGGAGTGGAGGGGGTTACGGTGGCTACACCTTC.

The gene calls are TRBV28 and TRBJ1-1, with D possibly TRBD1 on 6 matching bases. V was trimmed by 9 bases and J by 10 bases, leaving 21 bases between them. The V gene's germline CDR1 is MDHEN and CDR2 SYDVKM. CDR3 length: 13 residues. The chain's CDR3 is CARMTGGGRGAFF. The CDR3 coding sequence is TGTGCCAGGATGACAGGCGGTGGGAGGGGAGCTTTCTTT.

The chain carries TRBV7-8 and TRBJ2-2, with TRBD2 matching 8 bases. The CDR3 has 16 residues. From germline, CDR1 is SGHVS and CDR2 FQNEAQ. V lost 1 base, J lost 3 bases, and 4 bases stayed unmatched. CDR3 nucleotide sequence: TGTGCCAGCAGCTTAGTCGTAGCGGGGTACACCGGGGAGCTGTTTTTT. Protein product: CASSLVVAGYTGELFF.

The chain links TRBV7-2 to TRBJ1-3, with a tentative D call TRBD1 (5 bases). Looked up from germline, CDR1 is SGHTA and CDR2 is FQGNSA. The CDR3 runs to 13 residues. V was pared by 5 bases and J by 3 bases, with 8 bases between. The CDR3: CASSPDIGNTIYF. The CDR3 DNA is TGTGCCAGCAGCCCGGACATTGGAAACACCATATATTTT.

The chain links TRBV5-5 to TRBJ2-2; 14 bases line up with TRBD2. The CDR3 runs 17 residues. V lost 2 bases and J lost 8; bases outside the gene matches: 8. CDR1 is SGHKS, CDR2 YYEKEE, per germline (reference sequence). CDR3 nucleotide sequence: TGTGCCAGCAGCTTAACCGGGACTAGCGGGAGAGGAGGGGAGCTGTTTTTT. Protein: CASSLTGTSGRGGELFF.

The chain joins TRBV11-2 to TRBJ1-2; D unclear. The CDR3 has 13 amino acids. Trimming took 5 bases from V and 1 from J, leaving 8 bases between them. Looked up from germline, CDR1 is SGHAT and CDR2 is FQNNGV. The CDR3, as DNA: TGTGCCAGCAGCCCGAGGAATAACTATGGCTACACCTTC. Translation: CASSPRNNYGYTF. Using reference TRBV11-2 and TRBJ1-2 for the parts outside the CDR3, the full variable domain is EAGVAQSPRYKIIEKRQSVAFWCNPISGHATLYWYQQILGQGPKLLIQFQNNGVVDDSQLPKDRFSAERLKGVDSTLKIQPAKLEDSAVYLCASSPRNNYGYTFGSGTRLTVV.

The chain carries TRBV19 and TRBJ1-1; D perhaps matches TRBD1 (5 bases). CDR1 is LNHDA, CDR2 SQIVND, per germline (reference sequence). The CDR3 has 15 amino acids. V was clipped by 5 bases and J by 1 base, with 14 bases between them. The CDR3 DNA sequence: TGTGCCAGTAGTCCGGGACCCGCGGGGAACACTGAAGCTTTCTTT. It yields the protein CASSPGPAGNTEAFF.

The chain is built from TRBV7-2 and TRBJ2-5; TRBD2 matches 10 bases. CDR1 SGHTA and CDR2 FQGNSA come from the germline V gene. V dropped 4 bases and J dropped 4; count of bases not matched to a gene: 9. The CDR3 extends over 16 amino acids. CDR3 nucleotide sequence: TGTGCCAGCAGCTCCCAGTTACTAGCGGGATTAGAGACCCAGTACTTC. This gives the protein CASSSQLLAGLETQYF.

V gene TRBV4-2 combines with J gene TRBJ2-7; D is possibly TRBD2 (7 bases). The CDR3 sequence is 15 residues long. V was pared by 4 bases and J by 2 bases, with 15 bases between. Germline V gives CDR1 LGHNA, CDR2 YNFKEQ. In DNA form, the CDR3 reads TGTGCCAGCAGCCGAGACCGGGGGGCGGCCTACGAGCAGTACTTC. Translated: CASSRDRGAAYEQYF.

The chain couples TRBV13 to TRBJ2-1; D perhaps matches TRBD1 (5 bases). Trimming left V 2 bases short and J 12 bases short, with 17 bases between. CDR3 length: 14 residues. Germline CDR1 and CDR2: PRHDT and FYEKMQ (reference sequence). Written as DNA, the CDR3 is TGTGCCAGCAGCTTAACAGGACCCAACTCGAGGCAGTTCTTC. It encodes CASSLTGPNSRQFF.

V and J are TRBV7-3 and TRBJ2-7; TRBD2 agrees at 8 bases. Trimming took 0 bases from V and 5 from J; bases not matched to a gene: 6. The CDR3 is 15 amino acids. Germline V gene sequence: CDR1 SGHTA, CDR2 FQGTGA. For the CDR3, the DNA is TGTGCCAGCAGCTTAACCCGTGCCGGGAGGGACGAGCAGTACTTC. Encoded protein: CASSLTRAGRDEQYF.

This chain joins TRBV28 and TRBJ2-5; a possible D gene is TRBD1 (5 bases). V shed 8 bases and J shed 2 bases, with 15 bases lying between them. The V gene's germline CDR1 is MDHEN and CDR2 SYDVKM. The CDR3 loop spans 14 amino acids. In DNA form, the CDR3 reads TGTGCCAGCCAGCATGGACACCCGCAAGAGACCCAGTACTTC. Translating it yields CASQHGHPQETQYF.

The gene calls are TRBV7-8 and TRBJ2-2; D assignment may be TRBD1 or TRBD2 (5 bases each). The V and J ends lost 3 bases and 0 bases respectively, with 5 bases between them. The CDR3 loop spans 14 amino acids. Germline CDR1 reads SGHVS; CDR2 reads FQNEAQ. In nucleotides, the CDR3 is TGTGCCAGCAGCTTGGGGGCGAACACCGGGGAGCTGTTTTTT. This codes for CASSLGANTGELFF.

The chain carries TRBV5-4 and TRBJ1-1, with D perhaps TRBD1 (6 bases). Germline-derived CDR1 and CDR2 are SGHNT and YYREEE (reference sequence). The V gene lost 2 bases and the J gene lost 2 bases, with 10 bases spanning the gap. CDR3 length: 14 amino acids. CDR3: CASSFPGANTEAFF. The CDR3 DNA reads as TGTGCCAGCAGCTTTCCGGGGGCCAACACTGAAGCTTTCTTT.

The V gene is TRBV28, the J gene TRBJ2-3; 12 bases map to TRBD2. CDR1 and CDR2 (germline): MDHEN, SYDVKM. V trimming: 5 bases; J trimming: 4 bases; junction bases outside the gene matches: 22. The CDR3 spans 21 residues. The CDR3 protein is CASSADDAYSTSGSPPDTQYF. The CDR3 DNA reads TGTGCCAGCAGTGCTGACGACGCCTATTCGACTAGCGGGAGCCCCCCAGATACGCAGTATTTT.

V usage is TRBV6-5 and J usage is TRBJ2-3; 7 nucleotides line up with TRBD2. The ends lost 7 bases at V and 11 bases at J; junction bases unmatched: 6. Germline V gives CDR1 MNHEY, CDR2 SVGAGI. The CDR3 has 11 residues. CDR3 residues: CASTRGEKQYF. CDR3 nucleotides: TGTGCCAGCACTCGGGGGGAGAAGCAGTATTTT.

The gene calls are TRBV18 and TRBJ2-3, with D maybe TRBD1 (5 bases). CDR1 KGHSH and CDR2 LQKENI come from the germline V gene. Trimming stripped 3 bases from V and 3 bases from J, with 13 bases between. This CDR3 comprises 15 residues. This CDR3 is CASSPSQAPTDTQYF. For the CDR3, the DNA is TGTGCCAGCTCACCGTCACAGGCCCCGACAGATACGCAGTATTTT. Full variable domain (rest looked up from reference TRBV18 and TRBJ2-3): NAGVMQNPRHLVRRRGQEARLRCSPMKGHSHVYWYRQLPEEGLKFMVYLQKENIIDESGMPKERFSAEFPKEGPSILRIQQVVRGDSAAYFCASSPSQAPTDTQYFGPGTRLTVL.

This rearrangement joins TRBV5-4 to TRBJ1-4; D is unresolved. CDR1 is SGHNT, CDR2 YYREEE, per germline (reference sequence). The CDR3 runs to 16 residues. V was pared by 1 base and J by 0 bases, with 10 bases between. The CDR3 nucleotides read TGTGCCAGCAGCTTGAGTTTGCCGACAACTAATGAAAAACTGTTTTTT. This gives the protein CASSLSLPTTNEKLFF.

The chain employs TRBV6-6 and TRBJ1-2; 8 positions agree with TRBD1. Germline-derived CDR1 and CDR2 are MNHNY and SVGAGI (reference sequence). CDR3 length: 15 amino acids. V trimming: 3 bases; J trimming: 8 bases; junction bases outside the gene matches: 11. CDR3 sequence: CASSYSRQGREGYTF. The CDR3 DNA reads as TGTGCCAGCAGTTATAGCCGACAGGGGCGGGAAGGCTACACCTTC.

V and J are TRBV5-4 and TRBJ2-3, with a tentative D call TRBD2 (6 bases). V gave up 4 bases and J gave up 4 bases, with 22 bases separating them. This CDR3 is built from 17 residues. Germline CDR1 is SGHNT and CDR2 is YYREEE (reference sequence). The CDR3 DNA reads TGTGCCAGCAGCCATCGCGGGGCGGGTCGGGTCTCAGATACGCAGTATTTT. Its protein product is CASSHRGAGRVSDTQYF.

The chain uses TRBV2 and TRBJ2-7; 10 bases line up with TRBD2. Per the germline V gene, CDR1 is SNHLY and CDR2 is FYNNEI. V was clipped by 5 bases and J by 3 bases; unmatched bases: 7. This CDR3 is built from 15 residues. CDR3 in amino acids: CASSPSSGRLYEQYF. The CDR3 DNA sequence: TGTGCCAGCAGTCCTTCTAGCGGGAGACTCTACGAGCAGTACTTC.